This T cell receptor (beta chain) was sequenced during a study of PD-L1 blockade in urothelial cancer. Losses at the gene ends were 6 bases for V and 7 bases for J; bases not matched to a gene: 5. The germline V gene has CDR1 LNHDA and CDR2 SQIVND (reference sequence). The CDR3 is made up of 13 amino acids. Sequencing used immunoSEQ multiplex PCR; TCRdb keeps in-frame clones, though not all of them. The sample carries tens of thousands of clones, about 88% recorded once. Time point defined: peripheral blood 6 weeks after treatment start. This TCR was recovered from a man between 60 and 75 years old with urothelial cancer. The V and J genes are TRBV19 and TRBJ1-4; TRBD1 agrees at 7 bases. The input for sequencing was PBMCs, taken around atezolizumab (anti-PD-L1) treatment. In DNA, the CDR3 is TGTGCCAGTAGGACACAGGGGCTTGAAAAACTGTTTTTT. It is translated as CASRTQGLEKLFF.